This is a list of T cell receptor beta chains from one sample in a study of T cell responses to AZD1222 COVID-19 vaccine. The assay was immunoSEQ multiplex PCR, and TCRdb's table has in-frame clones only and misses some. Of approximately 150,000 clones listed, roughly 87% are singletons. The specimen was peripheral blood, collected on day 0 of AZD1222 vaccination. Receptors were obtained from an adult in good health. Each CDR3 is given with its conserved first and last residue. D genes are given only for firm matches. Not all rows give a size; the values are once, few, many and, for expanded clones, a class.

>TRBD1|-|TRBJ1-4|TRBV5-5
CASSYQGEVSLGEKLFF
TGTGCCAGCAGCTATCAGGGGGAGGTCAGTTTAGGTGAAAAACTGTTTTTT
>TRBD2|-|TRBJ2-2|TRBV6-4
CASIPGGGELFF
TGTGCCAGCATCCCGGGAGGCGGGGAGCTGTTTTTT
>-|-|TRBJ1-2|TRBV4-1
CASSQDLATGYGYTF
TGCGCCAGCAGCCAAGATTTAGCGACGGGCTATGGCTACACCTTC
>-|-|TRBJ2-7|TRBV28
CASTTRTDYEQYF
TGTGCCAGCACCACCCGGACAGACTACGAGCAGTACTTC
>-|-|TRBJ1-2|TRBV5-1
CASSLGAGAQNYGYTF
TGCGCCAGCAGCTTGGGGGCAGGGGCACAGAACTATGGCTACACCTTC
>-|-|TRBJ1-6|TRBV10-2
CASSEQGPTYNSPLHF
TGCGCCAGCAGTGAGCAGGGGCCCACGTATAATTCACCCCTCCACTTT
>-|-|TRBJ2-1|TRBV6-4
CASSDSSTVINEQFF
TGTGCCAGCAGTGACTCGTCGACAGTGATCAATGAGCAGTTCTTC
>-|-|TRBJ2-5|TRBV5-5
CASGAVQETQYF
TGTGCCAGCGGAGCGGTTCAAGAGACCCAGTACTTC
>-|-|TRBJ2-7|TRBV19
CASRGLLTYEQYF
TGTGCCAGTAGGGGGCTGCTGACCTACGAGCAGTACTTC
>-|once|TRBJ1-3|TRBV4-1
CASSQDWSAGNTIYF
TGCGCCAGCAGCCAAGATTGGAGCGCTGGAAACACCATATATTTT
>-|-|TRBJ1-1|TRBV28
CASSLRGSSEAFF
TGTGCCAGCAGTTTACGGGGGAGTTCTGAAGCTTTCTTT
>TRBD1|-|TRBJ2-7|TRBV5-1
CASSFSGTGSSYEQYF
TGCGCCAGCAGCTTCTCCGGGACAGGGTCTTCCTACGAGCAGTACTTC
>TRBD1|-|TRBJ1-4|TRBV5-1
CASRLTGGYEKLFF
TGCGCCAGCAGGCTGACAGGGGGCTATGAAAAACTGTTTTTT
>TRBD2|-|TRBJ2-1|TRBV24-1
CATSDGLAGTDEQFF
TGTGCCACCAGTGATGGGTTAGCGGGAACCGATGAGCAGTTCTTC
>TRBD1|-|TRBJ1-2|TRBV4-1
CASSPTRGTGEYF
TGCGCCAGCAGCCCCACCAGGGGGACAGGGGAATACTTC
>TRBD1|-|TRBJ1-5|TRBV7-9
CASSPGQGEFQPQHF
TGTGCCAGCAGCCCCGGACAGGGGGAGTTTCAGCCCCAGCATTTT
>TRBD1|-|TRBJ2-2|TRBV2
CASSLDRAELFF
TGTGCCAGCAGTCTGGACAGGGCCGAGCTGTTTTTT
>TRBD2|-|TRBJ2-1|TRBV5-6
CASSWGLALSEQFF
TGTGCCAGCAGCTGGGGACTAGCGTTAAGTGAGCAGTTCTTC
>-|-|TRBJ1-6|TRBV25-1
CASSDHRGDSPLHF
TGTGCCAGCAGTGACCATCGGGGCGATTCACCCCTCCACTTT
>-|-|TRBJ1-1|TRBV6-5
CASKIGSGTEAFF
TGTGCCAGCAAGATAGGGTCGGGAACTGAAGCTTTCTTT
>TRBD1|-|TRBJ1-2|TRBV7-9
CASSYGVQGLTNYGYTF
TGTGCCAGCAGCTATGGGGTACAGGGGCTAACTAACTATGGCTACACCTTC
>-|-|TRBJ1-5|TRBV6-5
CASSRLFNQPQHF
TGTGCCAGCAGTCGACTCTTCAATCAGCCCCAGCATTTT
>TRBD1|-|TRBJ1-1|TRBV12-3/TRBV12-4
CASRQGAGTEAFF
TGTGCCAGCAGGCAGGGGGCGGGCACTGAAGCTTTCTTT
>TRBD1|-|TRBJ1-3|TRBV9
CASRPPGGSGNTIYF
TGTGCCAGCCGTCCCCCAGGGGGCTCTGGAAACACCATATATTTT
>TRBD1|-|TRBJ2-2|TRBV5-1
CASSWDRARELFF
TGCGCCAGCAGCTGGGACAGGGCACGGGAGCTGTTTTTT
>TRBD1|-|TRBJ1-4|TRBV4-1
CASSPPGQTEKLFF
TGCGCCAGCAGCCCACCGGGACAGACTGAAAAACTGTTTTTT
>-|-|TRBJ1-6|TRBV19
CASSWSSYNSPLHF
TGTGCCAGTAGTTGGAGCTCCTATAATTCACCCCTCCACTTT
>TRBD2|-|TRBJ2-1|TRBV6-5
CASSNSGSGRAGEQFF
TGTGCCAGCAGTAACTCCGGTAGCGGGAGGGCCGGTGAGCAGTTCTTC
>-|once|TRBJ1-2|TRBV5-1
CASSFTGSGYGYTF
TGCGCCAGCAGCTTTACAGGGAGTGGCTATGGCTACACCTTC
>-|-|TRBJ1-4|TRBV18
CASSLNSGNNEKLFF
TGTGCCAGCTCACTCAACAGCGGTAATAATGAAAAACTGTTTTTT
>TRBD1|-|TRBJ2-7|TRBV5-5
CASSFTTGLDEQYF
TGTGCCAGCAGCTTCACGACAGGGCTCGACGAGCAGTACTTC
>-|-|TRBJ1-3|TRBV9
CASSWDGNSGNTIYF
TGTGCCAGCAGCTGGGACGGAAACTCTGGAAACACCATATATTTT
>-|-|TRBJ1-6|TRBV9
CASSVGTGWNSPLHF
TGTGCCAGCAGCGTGGGCACAGGGTGGAATTCACCCCTCCACTTT
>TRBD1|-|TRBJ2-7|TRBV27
CASSLTGVAYEQYF
TGTGCCAGCAGTTTAACAGGGGTTGCCTACGAGCAGTACTTC
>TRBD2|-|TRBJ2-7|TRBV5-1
CASSFAGVDEQYF
TGCGCCAGCAGCTTTGCGGGAGTTGACGAGCAGTACTTC
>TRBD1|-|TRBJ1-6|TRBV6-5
CASSRGQANNSPLHF
TGTGCCAGCAGTCGAGGACAGGCTAATAATTCACCCCTCCACTTT
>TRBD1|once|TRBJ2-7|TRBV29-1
CSVERDRGNEQYF
TGCAGCGTTGAACGGGACAGGGGGAACGAGCAGTACTTC
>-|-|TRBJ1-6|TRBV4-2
CASSQQWSNSPLHF
TGTGCCAGCAGCCAACAGTGGAGTAATTCACCCCTCCACTTT
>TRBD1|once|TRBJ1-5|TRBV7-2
CASSFEGQSNQPQHF
TGTGCCAGCAGCTTTGAGGGACAGAGCAATCAGCCCCAGCATTTT
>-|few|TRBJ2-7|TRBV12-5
CASGLGRIYEQYF
TGTGCTAGTGGTTTGGGACGGATCTACGAGCAGTACTTC
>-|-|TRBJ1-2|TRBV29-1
CSVVGENYGYTF
TGCAGCGTTGTGGGTGAAAACTATGGCTACACCTTC
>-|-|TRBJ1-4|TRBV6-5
CASRAGGEKLFF
TGTGCCAGCAGGGCAGGTGGAGAAAAACTGTTTTTT
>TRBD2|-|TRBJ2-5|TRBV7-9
CASSPWASGQETQYF
TGTGCCAGCAGCCCTTGGGCTAGCGGTCAAGAGACCCAGTACTTC
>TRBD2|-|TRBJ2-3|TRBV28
CASSLGGTDTQYF
TGTGCCAGCAGTCTGGGGGGGACAGATACGCAGTATTTT
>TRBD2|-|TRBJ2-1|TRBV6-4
CASSRAGVGDNEQFF
TGTGCCAGCTCAAGAGCGGGAGTAGGGGACAATGAGCAGTTCTTC
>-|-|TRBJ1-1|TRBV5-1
CASSLAGEESTFF
TGCGCCAGCAGCTTGGCAGGCGAAGAGAGTACTTTCTTT
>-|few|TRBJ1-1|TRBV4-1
CASSTDRRVGTEAFF
TGCGCCAGCAGCACGGATCGGAGGGTAGGGACTGAAGCTTTCTTT
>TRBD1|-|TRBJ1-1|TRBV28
CASSGPDRDRTEAFF
TGTGCCAGCAGTGGTCCGGACAGGGATCGGACTGAAGCTTTCTTT